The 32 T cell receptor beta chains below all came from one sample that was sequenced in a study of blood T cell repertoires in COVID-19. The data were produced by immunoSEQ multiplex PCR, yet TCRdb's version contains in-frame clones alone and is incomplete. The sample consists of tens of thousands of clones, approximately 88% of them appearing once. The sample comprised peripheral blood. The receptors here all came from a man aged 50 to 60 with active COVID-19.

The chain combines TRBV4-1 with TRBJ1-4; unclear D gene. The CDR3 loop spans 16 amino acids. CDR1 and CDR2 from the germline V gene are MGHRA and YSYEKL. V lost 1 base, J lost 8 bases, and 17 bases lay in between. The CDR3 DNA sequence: TGCGCCAGCAGCCAAGTAAACAGCGTTCCGGGGGAAAAACTGTTTTTT. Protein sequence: CASSQVNSVPGEKLFF.

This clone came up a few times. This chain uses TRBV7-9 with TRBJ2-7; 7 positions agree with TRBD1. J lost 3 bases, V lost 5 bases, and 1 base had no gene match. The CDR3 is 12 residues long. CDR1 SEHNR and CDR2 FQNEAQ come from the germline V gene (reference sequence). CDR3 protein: CASSPGGYEQYF. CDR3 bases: TGTGCCAGCAGCCCAGGGGGCTACGAGCAGTACTTC.

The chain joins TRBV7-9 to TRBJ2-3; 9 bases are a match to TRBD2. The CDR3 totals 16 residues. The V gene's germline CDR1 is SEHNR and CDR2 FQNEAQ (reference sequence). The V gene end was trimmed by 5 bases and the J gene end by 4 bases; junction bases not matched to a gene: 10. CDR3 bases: TGTGCCAGCAGCGGGCTGGGAGCGGGGGGCGCAGATACGCAGTATTTT. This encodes CASSGLGAGGADTQYF. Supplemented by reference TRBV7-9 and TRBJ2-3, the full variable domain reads DTGVSQNPRHKITKRGQNVTFRCDPISEHNRLYWYRQTLGQGPEFLTYFQNEAQLEKSRLLSDRFSAERPKGSFSTLEIQRTEQGDSAMYLCASSGLGAGGADTQYFGPGTRLTVL.

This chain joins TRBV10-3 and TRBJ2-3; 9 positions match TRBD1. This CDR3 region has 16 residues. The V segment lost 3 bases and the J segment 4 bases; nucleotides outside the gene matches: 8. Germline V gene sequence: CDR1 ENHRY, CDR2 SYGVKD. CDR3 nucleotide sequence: TGTGCCATCAGTGAACGATCCGGGACAGGGTCAGATACGCAGTATTTT. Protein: CAISERSGTGSDTQYF.

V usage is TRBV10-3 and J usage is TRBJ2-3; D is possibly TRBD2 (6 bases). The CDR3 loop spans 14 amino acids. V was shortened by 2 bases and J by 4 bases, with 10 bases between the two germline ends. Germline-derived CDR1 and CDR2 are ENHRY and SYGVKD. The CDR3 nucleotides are TGTGCCATCAGTGAGGGGGGGTTGTCAGATACGCAGTATTTT. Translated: CAISEGGLSDTQYF.

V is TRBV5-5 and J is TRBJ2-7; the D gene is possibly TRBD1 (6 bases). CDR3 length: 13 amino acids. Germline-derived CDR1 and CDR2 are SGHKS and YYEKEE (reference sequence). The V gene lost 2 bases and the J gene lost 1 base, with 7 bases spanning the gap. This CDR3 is CASSLTGSYEQYF. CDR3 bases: TGTGCCAGCAGCTTAACAGGGTCCTACGAGCAGTACTTC. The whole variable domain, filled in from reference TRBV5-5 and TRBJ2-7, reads DAGVTQSPTHLIKTRGQQVTLRCSPISGHKSVSWYQQVLGQGPQFIFQYYEKEERGRGNFPDRFSARQFPNYSSELNVNALLLGDSALYLCASSLTGSYEQYFGPGTRLTVT.

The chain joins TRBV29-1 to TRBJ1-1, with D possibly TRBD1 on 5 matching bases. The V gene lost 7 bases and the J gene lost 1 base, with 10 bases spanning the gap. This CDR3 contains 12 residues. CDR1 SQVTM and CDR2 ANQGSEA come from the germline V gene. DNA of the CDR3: TGCAGCGCGGACATACAGAACACTGAAGCTTTCTTT. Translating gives CSADIQNTEAFF.

For the CDR3, the DNA is TGTGCCAGCAGCTCATTTGACACTCACTATGGCTACACCTTC. As protein: CASSSFDTHYGYTF. The V and J genes are TRBV7-9 and TRBJ1-2; D ambiguous. Germline loops: CDR1 SEHNR, CDR2 FQNEAQ (reference sequence). Trimming stripped 4 bases from V and 3 bases from J, with 12 bases between. The length of the CDR3 is 14 residues.

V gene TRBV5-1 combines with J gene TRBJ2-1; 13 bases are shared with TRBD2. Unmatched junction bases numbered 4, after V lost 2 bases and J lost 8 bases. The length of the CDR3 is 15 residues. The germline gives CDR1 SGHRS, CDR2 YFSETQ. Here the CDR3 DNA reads TGCGCCAGCAGCTTCGGACTAGCGGGGGTGGATGAGCAGTTCTTC. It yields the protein CASSFGLAGVDEQFF.

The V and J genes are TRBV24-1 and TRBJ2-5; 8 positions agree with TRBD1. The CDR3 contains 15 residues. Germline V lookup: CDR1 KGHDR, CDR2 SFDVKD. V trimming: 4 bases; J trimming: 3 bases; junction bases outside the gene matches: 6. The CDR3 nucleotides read TGTGCCACCAGTGACGCAGGGGGCGTGGAAGAGACCCAGTACTTC. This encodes CATSDAGGVEETQYF.

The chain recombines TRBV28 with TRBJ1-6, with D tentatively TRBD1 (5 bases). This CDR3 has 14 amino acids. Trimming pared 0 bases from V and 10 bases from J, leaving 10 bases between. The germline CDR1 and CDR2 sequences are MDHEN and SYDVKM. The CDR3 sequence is CASSLWDKRSPLHF. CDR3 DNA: TGTGCCAGCAGTTTATGGGACAAGAGATCACCCCTCCACTTT.

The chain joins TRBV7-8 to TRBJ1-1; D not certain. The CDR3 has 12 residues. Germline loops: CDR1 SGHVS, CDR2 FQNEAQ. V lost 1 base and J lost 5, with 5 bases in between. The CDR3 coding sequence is TGTGCCAGCAGCTTAGACTGGACTGAAGCTTTCTTT. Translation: CASSLDWTEAFF.

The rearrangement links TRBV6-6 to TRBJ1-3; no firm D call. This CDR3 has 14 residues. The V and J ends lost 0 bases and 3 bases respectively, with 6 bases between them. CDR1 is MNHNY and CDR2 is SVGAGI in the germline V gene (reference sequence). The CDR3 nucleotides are TGTGCCAGCAGTTACTCGGCAGATGGAAACACCATATATTTT. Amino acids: CASSYSADGNTIYF.

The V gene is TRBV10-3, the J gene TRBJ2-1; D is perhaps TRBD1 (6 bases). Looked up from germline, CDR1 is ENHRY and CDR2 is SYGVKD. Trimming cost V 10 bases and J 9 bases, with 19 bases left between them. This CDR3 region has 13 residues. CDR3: CANDASGVGEQFF. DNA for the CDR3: TGTGCCAACGACGCATCAGGGGTCGGTGAGCAGTTCTTC.

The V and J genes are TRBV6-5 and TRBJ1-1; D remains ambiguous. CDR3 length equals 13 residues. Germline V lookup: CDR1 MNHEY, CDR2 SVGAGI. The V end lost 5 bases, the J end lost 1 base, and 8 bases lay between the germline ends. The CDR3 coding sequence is TGTGCCAGCAGTACCCGACAGAACACTGAAGCTTTCTTT. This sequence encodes CASSTRQNTEAFF.

The CDR3 region is CASSSQGGWTEAFF. In DNA, the CDR3 is TGTGCCAGCAGCTCACAGGGTGGGTGGACTGAAGCTTTCTTT. The rearrangement links TRBV7-2 to TRBJ1-1, with D possibly TRBD1 on 6 matching bases. The CDR3 totals 14 residues. Trimming removed 4 bases at V and 5 bases at J, with 14 bases between. Germline-derived CDR1 and CDR2 are SGHTA and FQGNSA.

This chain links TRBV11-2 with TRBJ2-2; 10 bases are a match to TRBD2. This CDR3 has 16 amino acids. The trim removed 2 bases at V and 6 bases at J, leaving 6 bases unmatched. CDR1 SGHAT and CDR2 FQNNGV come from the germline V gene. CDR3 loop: CASSLSGLAASGELFF. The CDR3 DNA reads TGTGCCAGCAGCTTATCCGGACTAGCGGCTTCCGGGGAGCTGTTTTTT.

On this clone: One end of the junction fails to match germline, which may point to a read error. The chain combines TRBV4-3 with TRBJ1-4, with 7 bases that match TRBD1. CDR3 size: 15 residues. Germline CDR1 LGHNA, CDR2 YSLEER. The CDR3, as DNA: TGCGCCAGCAGTCAAGACACAGGGGTAGGAGAAAAACTGTTTTTT. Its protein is CASSQDTGVGEKLFF.

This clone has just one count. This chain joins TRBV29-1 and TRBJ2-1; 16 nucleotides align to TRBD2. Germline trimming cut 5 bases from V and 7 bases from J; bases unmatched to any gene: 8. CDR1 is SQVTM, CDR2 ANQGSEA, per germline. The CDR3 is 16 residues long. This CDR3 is CSVSRGLAGGLNEQFF. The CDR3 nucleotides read TGCAGCGTTTCTCGGGGACTAGCGGGGGGGCTTAATGAGCAGTTCTTC.

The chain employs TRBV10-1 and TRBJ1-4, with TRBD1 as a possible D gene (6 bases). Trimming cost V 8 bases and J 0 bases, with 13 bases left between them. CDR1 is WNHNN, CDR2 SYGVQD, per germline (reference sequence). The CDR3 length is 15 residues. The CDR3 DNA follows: TGCGCCAGCGGGGGGGGCCGGGCAACTAATGAAAAACTGTTTTTT. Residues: CASGGGRATNEKLFF.

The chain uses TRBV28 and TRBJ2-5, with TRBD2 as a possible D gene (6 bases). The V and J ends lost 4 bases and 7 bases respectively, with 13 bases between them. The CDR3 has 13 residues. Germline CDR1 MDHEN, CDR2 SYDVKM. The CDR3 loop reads CASSSGLTGTQYF. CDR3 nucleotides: TGTGCCAGCAGTTCGGGACTGACGGGGACCCAGTACTTC.

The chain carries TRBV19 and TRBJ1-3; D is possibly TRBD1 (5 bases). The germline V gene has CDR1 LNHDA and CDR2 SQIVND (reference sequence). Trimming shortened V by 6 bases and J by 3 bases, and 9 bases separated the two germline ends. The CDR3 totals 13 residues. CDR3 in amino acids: CASREGVGNTIYF. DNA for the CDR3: TGTGCCAGTAGAGAAGGGGTTGGAAACACCATATATTTT.

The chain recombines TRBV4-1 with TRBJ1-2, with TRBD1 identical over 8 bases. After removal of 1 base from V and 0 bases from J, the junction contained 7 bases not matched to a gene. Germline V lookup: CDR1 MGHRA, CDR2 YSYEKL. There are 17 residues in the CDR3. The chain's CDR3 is CASSQVDRVFSNYGYTF. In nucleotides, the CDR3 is TGCGCCAGCAGCCAAGTGGACAGGGTGTTTTCTAACTATGGCTACACCTTC.

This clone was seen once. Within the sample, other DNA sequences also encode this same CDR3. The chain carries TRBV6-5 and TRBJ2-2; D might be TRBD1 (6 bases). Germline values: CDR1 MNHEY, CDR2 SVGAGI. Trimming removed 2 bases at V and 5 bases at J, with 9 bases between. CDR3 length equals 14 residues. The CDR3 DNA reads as TGTGCCAGCAGTTACGGACAGTATACCGGGGAGCTGTTTTTT. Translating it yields CASSYGQYTGELFF.

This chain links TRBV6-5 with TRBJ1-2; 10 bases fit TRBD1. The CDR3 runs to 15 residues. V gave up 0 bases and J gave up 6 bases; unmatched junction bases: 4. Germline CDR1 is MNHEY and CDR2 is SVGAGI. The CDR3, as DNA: TGTGCCAGCAGTTACTCGACAGGGGGCAATGATGGCTACACCTTC. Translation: CASSYSTGGNDGYTF.

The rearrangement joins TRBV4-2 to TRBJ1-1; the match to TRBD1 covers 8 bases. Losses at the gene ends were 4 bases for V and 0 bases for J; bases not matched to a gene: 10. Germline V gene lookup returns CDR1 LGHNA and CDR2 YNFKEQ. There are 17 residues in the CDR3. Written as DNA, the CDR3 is TGTGCCAGCAGCCTTTTCTCAGGGGGCTCCCTGAACACTGAAGCTTTCTTT. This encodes CASSLFSGGSLNTEAFF.

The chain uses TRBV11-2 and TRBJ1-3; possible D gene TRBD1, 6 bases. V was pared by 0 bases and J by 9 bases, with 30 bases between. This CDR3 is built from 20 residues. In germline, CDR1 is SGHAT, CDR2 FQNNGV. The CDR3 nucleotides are TGTGCCAGCAGCTTAGAGCTCAACAGGGTATATGAATCTCTGGAAGGCACCATATATTTT. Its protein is CASSLELNRVYESLEGTIYF. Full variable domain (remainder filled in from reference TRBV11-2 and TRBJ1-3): EAGVAQSPRYKIIEKRQSVAFWCNPISGHATLYWYQQILGQGPKLLIQFQNNGVVDDSQLPKDRFSAERLKGVDSTLKIQPAKLEDSAVYLCASSLELNRVYESLEGTIYFGEGSWLTVV.

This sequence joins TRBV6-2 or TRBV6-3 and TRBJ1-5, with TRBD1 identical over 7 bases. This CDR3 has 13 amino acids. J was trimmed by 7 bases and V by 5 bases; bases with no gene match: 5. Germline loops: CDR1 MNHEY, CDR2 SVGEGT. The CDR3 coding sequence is TGTGCCAGCAGTCTACAGGGGTTCCAGCCCCAGCATTTT. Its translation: CASSLQGFQPQHF.

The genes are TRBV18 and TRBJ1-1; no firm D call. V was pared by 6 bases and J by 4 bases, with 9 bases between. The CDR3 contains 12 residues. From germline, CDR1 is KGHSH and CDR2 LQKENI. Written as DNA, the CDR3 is TGTGCCAGCTCCCGGGGAAGCACTGAAGCTTTCTTT. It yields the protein CASSRGSTEAFF.

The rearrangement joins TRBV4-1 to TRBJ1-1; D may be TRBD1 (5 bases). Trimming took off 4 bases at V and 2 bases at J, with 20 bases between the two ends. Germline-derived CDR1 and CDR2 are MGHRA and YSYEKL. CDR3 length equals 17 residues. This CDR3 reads CASSPGLRRGLNTEAFF. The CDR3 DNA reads TGCGCCAGCAGCCCCGGACTGAGGAGGGGTCTTAACACTGAAGCTTTCTTT.

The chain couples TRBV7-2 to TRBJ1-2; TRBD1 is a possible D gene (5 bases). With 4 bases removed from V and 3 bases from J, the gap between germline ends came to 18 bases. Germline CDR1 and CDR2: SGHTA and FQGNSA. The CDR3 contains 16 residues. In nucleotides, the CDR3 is TGTGCCAGCAGCTCATATCAGGGCGGTTTTGACTATGGCTACACCTTC. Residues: CASSSYQGGFDYGYTF.

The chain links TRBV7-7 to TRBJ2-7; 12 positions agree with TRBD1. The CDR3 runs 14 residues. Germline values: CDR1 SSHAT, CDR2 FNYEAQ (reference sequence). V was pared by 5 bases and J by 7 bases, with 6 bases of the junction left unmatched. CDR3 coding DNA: TGTGCCAGCAGCCAGGGACAGGGGGCTGGGGAGCAGTACTTC. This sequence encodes CASSQGQGAGEQYF.